A selection of T cell receptor beta chains follows, all from one sample in a study of Ad26.COV2.S vaccination and SARS-CoV-2 variants. Data came from immunoSEQ multiplex PCR; TCRdb stores just in-frame clones and leaves some out. This sample has 350,000 to 450,000 clones; 87% occur once, and the top ten carry roughly 3.1%. The specimen comprised peripheral blood, sampled in a trial of Ad26.COV2.S vaccine versus placebo. These receptors were obtained from a person aged 18-60 years who received the Ad26.COV2.S COVID-19 vaccine or a placebo. Each CDR3 is given with its conserved first and last residue. Each record gives: V gene, D gene, clone size, J gene, CDR3 DNA, CDR3 protein. The D gene is left open where the match is weak. Some rows mark clone size as missing; the rest say once, few, many or name a class of expanded clone.

TRBV12-3/TRBV12-4	.	.	TRBJ2-1	TGTGCCAGCCGGGACATAGGATACAATGAGCAGTTCTTC	CASRDIGYNEQFF
TRBV9	.	.	TRBJ2-3	TGTGCCAGCAGCGCCCTGTCTCAGCGGGGCACAGATACGCAGTATTTT	CASSALSQRGTDTQYF
TRBV7-9	.	.	TRBJ2-5	TGTGCCAGCAGCTTAGCCAGAGAGACCCAGTACTTC	CASSLARETQYF
TRBV5-4	TRBD2	few	TRBJ2-2	TGTGCCAGCAGCATCGGACTAGTACAAGGCGGGGAGCTGTTTTTT	CASSIGLVQGGELFF
TRBV6-5	TRBD1	.	TRBJ2-1	TGTGCCAGCATCTGGGGACAGTACAATGAGCAGTTCTTC	CASIWGQYNEQFF
TRBV6-6	.	few	TRBJ1-2	TGTGCCAGCAGGGACATTGACGACTACACCTTC	CASRDIDDYTF
TRBV6-2/TRBV6-3	TRBD2	.	TRBJ2-5	TGTGCCAGCAGTTACCGAACTAGCGGGGGCGGCACAGAGACCCAGTACTTC	CASSYRTSGGGTETQYF
TRBV6-5	.	.	TRBJ1-1	TGTGCCAGCAGTTACGGACGATCGGGTCACACTGAAGCTTTCTTT	CASSYGRSGHTEAFF
TRBV20-1	.	.	TRBJ1-2	TGCAGTGCTAGTGACGGGGACAACTATGGCTACACCTTC	CSASDGDNYGYTF
TRBV9	.	.	TRBJ1-2	TGTGCCAGCAGCGTAGCTTCGGGGACAAACTTCTATGGCTACACCTTC	CASSVASGTNFYGYTF
TRBV27	.	.	TRBJ2-1	TGTGCCAGCAGTTTCCGGGCAGGGCCCTACAATGAGCAGTTCTTC	CASSFRAGPYNEQFF
TRBV6-5	TRBD1	.	TRBJ2-7	TGTGCCAGCAGTCGGGACAGCTTTAGCTCCTACGAGCAGTACTTC	CASSRDSFSSYEQYF
TRBV7-9	.	.	TRBJ1-1	TGTGCCAGCAGCTTAGGGGTCGGAAGGGACACTGAAGCTTTCTTT	CASSLGVGRDTEAFF
TRBV29-1	TRBD1	.	TRBJ2-2	TGCAGCGTTGAATTGACAGGGGTTTGGAACACCGGGGAGCTGTTTTTT	CSVELTGVWNTGELFF
TRBV29-1	TRBD1	.	TRBJ1-2	TGCAGCGGACGACAGGGGGGCTTAGGCTACACCTTC	CSGRQGGLGYTF
TRBV6-2/TRBV6-3	TRBD1	.	TRBJ1-6	TGTGCCAGCAGTTTAAGAGGACAGGCAAATTCACCCCTCCACTTT	CASSLRGQANSPLHF
TRBV7-6	.	.	TRBJ2-3	TGTGCCAGCAGCACTCCGACAGTCACAGATACGCAGTATTTT	CASSTPTVTDTQYF
TRBV29-1	.	few	TRBJ2-7	TGCAGCGTTGCGGACGGAACCTACGAGCAGTACTTC	CSVADGTYEQYF
TRBV7-9	.	.	TRBJ1-6	TGTGCCAGCAGCTTAGACCGGGGCGAATATAATTCACCCCTCCACTTT	CASSLDRGEYNSPLHF
TRBV13	TRBD2	once	TRBJ2-3	TGTGCCAGCAGCTTGAGGCCCCAACTAGCGGGGAGGTCAGATACGCAGTATTTT	CASSLRPQLAGRSDTQYF
TRBV19	TRBD1	once	TRBJ1-2	TGTGCCAGTAGACCGGGACAGAGAAACTATGGCTACACCTTC	CASRPGQRNYGYTF
TRBV7-2	.	once	TRBJ1-2	TGTGCCAGCAGCTTATCGGTAGAAAAATATGGCTACACCTTC	CASSLSVEKYGYTF